Following are 14 T cell receptor beta chains from one sample sequenced in a study of T-cell memory formation after mild COVID-19. Each CDR3 protein gets one entry after TCRdb re-called the 5' RACE reads with MiXCR. The repertoire consists of 300,000 to 400,000 distinct CDR3 sequences, with 25% to 30% occurring once and the leading ten covering roughly 14%. Sequencing input: PBMCs or a T cell subset sorted from them (not recorded which). The receptors shown here come from an adult woman who had mild COVID-19 (a few samples of this study predate the infection). Cell type and time point are not known.

The chain uses TRBV7-9 and TRBJ2-1; 8 positions agree with TRBD1. With 5 bases clipped from V and 8 bases from J, the junction kept 11 bases outside the gene matches. This CDR3 spans 15 amino acids. Germline V gene lookup returns CDR1 SEHNR and CDR2 FQNEAQ (reference sequence). The CDR3 DNA is TGTGCCAGCAGCAGAAGGGACAGGCGGTGGGATGAGCAGTTCTTC. It translates to CASSRRDRRWDEQFF.

This clonotype occurred a few times. The chain employs TRBV30 and TRBJ2-3, with 12 bases identical to TRBD2. V lost 7 bases and J lost 3; bases outside the gene matches: 5. From germline, CDR1 is GTSNPN and CDR2 SVGIG (reference sequence). The CDR3 totals 14 residues. The CDR3 region is CASQLAGGTDTQYF. CDR3 DNA: TGTGCCTCACAACTAGCGGGAGGTACAGATACGCAGTATTTT.

The V gene is TRBV5-6, the J gene TRBJ1-3; D is unclear. The CDR3 extends over 14 amino acids. Germline CDR1 reads SGHDT; CDR2 reads YYEEEE. With 2 bases removed from V and 4 bases from J, the gap between germline ends came to 10 bases. The CDR3 DNA sequence: TGTGCCAGCAGCTTATCGGGAGCAGGAAACACCATATATTTT. Translating gives CASSLSGAGNTIYF.

This clonotype was detected a few times. In nucleotides, the CDR3 is TGTGCCAGCAGCGTGACAGGGGGCGCGGACACCGGGGAGCTGTTTTTT. It codes for CASSVTGGADTGELFF. V usage is TRBV7-2 and J usage is TRBJ2-2; TRBD1 agrees at 10 bases. The CDR3 runs 16 residues. Germline assignment: CDR1 SGHTA and CDR2 FQGNSA. Trimming at V came to 5 bases and at J to 3 bases, leaving 6 bases not matched to a gene.

The CDR3 protein is CASSITDTEAFF. The DNA for the CDR3 is TGTGCCAGTAGTATAACGGACACTGAAGCTTTCTTT. This sequence joins TRBV19 and TRBJ1-1; D remains ambiguous. The CDR3 sequence is 12 residues long. V was trimmed by 2 bases and J by 3 bases, leaving 4 bases between them. The germline V gene has CDR1 LNHDA and CDR2 SQIVND (reference sequence). The variable domain in full, completed from reference TRBV19 and TRBJ1-1, reads DGGITQSPKYLFRKEGQNVTLSCEQNLNHDAMYWYRQDPGQGLRLIYYSQIVNDFQKGDIAEGYSVSREKKESFPLTVTSAQKNPTAFYLCASSITDTEAFFGQGTRLTVV.

This clonotype was seen a handful of times. J is TRBJ2-3 and V is TRBV5-1; perhaps TRBD1 as D (6 bases). Germline CDR1 SGHRS, CDR2 YFSETQ. The CDR3 contains 15 residues. Trimming pared 4 bases from V and 1 base from J, leaving 13 bases between. CDR3 sequence: CASSLDRTGTDTQYF. CDR3 nucleotides: TGCGCCAGCAGCCTCGACAGGACCGGCACAGATACGCAGTATTTT.

The chain employs TRBV5-1 and TRBJ2-7; 7 bases are a match to TRBD1. The germline V gene encodes CDR1 SGHRS and CDR2 YFSETQ. The CDR3 loop spans 13 amino acids. Trimming cost V 5 bases and J 3 bases; bases outside gene matches: 5. CDR3 DNA: TGCGCCAGCAGTCAGACAGGGTACTACGAGCAGTACTTC. Its translation is CASSQTGYYEQYF.

This clonotype showed up just a few times. This chain connects TRBV12-3 or TRBV12-4 to TRBJ2-3, with D unresolved. Deletions cut 6 bases from V and 4 bases from J, with 11 bases between. This CDR3 comprises 13 residues. The CDR3 protein is CASSPNDADTQYF. The CDR3 region has the DNA TGTGCCAGCAGCCCGAATGATGCAGATACGCAGTATTTT.

The J gene is TRBJ2-5, the V gene TRBV4-3, with TRBD2 as a possible D gene (5 bases). This CDR3 comprises 16 residues. The germline V gene has CDR1 LGHNA and CDR2 YSLEER. V lost 1 base to trimming and J lost 5 bases, with 17 bases between them. The CDR3 DNA reads as TGCGCCAGCAGCCAAGGCCCGAGGGAGCCGGGCGAGACCCAGTACTTC. This sequence encodes CASSQGPREPGETQYF.

A few counts support this clonotype. The chain has TRBV5-4 and TRBJ2-1, with 9 positions matching TRBD1. J was trimmed by 8 bases and V by 3 bases; bases with no gene match: 9. The CDR3 length is 15 residues. The germline gives CDR1 SGHNT, CDR2 YYREEE (reference sequence). DNA of the CDR3: TGTGCCAGCAGCTGGACAGGGGAGGGGAGAGATGAGCAGTTCTTC. Translated, it gives CASSWTGEGRDEQFF.

The rearrangement uses TRBV9 and TRBJ2-1; the match to TRBD1 covers 8 bases. V was pared by 4 bases and J by 5 bases, with 17 bases of the junction left unmatched. Germline V gene lookup returns CDR1 SGDLS and CDR2 YYNGEE. The CDR3 is made up of 18 amino acids. CDR3 residues: CASSPRPTTGGRDNEQFF. The CDR3 bases are TGTGCCAGCAGCCCCCGTCCCACCACAGGGGGTAGGGACAATGAGCAGTTCTTC. Using reference TRBV9 and TRBJ2-1 for the parts outside the CDR3, the full variable domain is DSGVTQTPKHLITATGQRVTLRCSPRSGDLSVYWYQQSLDQGLQFLIQYYNGEERAKGNILERFSAQQFPDLHSELNLSSLELGDSALYFCASSPRPTTGGRDNEQFFGPGTRLTVL.

The chain couples TRBV7-3 to TRBJ2-1; D gene uncertain. CDR3 length equals 19 residues. Per the germline V gene, CDR1 is SGHTA and CDR2 is FQGTGA. V shed 4 bases and J shed 3 bases, with 25 bases lying between them. This CDR3 reads CASSSPPAGVGRLYNEQFF. CDR3 nucleotides: TGTGCCAGCAGCTCCCCCCCGGCCGGTGTCGGCCGACTCTACAATGAGCAGTTCTTC.

The gene calls are TRBV6-5 and TRBJ1-2; 10 bases align to TRBD1. The V segment lost 7 bases and the J segment 8 bases; nucleotides outside the gene matches: 13. Germline loops: CDR1 MNHEY, CDR2 SVGAGI. The CDR3 runs to 15 residues. As DNA, the CDR3 is TGTGCCAGCACTCCCCTCCCGGGACAGGGGTCGGGCTACACCTTC. Translation gives CASTPLPGQGSGYTF.

In this sample, this clonotype turned up a few times. The chain links TRBV5-6 to TRBJ2-5; 7 bases match TRBD2. V dropped 0 bases and J dropped 5; count of bases not matched to a gene: 13. There are 17 residues in the CDR3. Germline assignment: CDR1 SGHDT and CDR2 YYEEEE. The chain's CDR3 is CASSLARGEAMMETQYF. CDR3 in DNA: TGTGCCAGCAGCTTGGCCCGGGGGGAGGCTATGATGGAGACCCAGTACTTC. The full variable domain, rest sourced from reference TRBV5-6 and TRBJ2-5, is DAGVTQSPTHLIKTRGQQVTLRCSPKSGHDTVSWYQQALGQGPQFIFQYYEEEERQRGNFPDRFSGHQFPNYSSELNVNALLLGDSALYLCASSLARGEAMMETQYFGPGTRLLVL.